This T cell receptor beta chain came from a study of PD-L1 blockade in urothelial cancer. Overall study: The authors examined blood 3 weeks (second dose) and 6 weeks after treatment start. Median T cell yield from blood was 141,255.

Some clones are missing from TCRdb's copy, which holds only in-frame ones; the method was immunoSEQ multiplex PCR. The sample shows 75,000 to 100,000 clones, roughly 83% of them seen only once. Indicated time point: peripheral blood 6 weeks after treatment start. Patients each gave 1 to 8 samples, pretreatment and on-treatment. This sequence originates from a man in his 70s with urothelial cancer. Material: PBMCs, obtained around atezolizumab (anti-PD-L1) treatment.

The CDR3 is CASREGNTEAFF. In nucleotides, the CDR3 is TGTGCCAGCAGAGAGGGGAACACTGAAGCTTTCTTT. The chain recombines TRBV11-3 with TRBJ1-1; no clear D. Trimming took off 6 bases at V and 1 base at J, with 6 bases between the two ends. The CDR3 sequence is 12 residues long. Germline values: CDR1 SGHNT, CDR2 YENEEA.